The 18 T cell receptor beta chains given below trace back to one sample, sequenced in a study of T cells in Graves' hyperthyroidism and ophthalmopathy. Amplified TCR beta CDR3 regions came from RNA transcripts. With the HTBI primer set, the TCR CDR3 went through a first round of RT-PCR. Using its own MiXCR run on the multiplex PCR reads, TCRdb lists one record per CDR3 protein. The table records a few hundred thousand distinct CDR3 sequences, approximately 15% of them present only once. Sequencing used blood. These receptors were obtained from a woman aged 40-49 years with Graves' ophthalmopathy.

This clonotype was seen repeatedly, ten times or more. The chain couples TRBV2 to TRBJ2-7; 11 bases agree with TRBD2. J lost 5 bases, V lost 3 bases, and 6 bases had no gene match. The V gene's germline CDR1 is SNHLY and CDR2 FYNNEI. The length of the CDR3 is 15 residues. CDR3 sequence (DNA): TGTGCCAGCAGTGATAGCACTAGCGGGAGTAACGAGCAGTACTTC. Its translation is CASSDSTSGSNEQYF.

This sequence joins TRBV18 and TRBJ2-5, with 10 bases aligning to TRBD2. Germline V CDR1 and CDR2: KGHSH, LQKENI. With V trimmed by 1 base and J by 1 base, 3 bases remained unmatched. The CDR3 has 16 amino acids. The CDR3 reads CASSPRSGGPQETQYF. CDR3 nucleotide sequence: TGTGCCAGCTCACCACGTAGCGGGGGGCCCCAAGAGACCCAGTACTTC.

The V and J genes are TRBV19 and TRBJ2-5; 9 positions match TRBD2. Germline V gives CDR1 LNHDA, CDR2 SQIVND (reference sequence). The CDR3 covers 15 residues. V lost 6 bases and J lost 2; bases outside the gene matches: 7. The CDR3 DNA is TGTGCCAGTAGCACGACTAGCGGAGATCAAGAGACCCAGTACTTC. Its translation: CASSTTSGDQETQYF.

The J gene is TRBJ2-1, the V gene TRBV18; D unresolved. Germline V gene lookup returns CDR1 KGHSH and CDR2 LQKENI. The CDR3 consists of 16 residues. Trimming took 1 base from V and 0 from J, leaving 10 bases between them. CDR3 in amino acids: CASSPLSDSSYNEQFF. CDR3 nucleotide sequence: TGTGCCAGCTCACCACTTTCGGATAGCTCCTACAATGAGCAGTTCTTC.

This clonotype was recorded at least ten times. The chain recombines TRBV29-1 with TRBJ2-3; the D gene is possibly TRBD1 (6 bases). The ends were cut back, 2 bases at V and 2 bases at J, with 8 bases in the middle. The CDR3 consists of 13 residues. CDR1 and CDR2 from the germline V gene are SQVTM and ANQGSEA. The CDR3 protein is CSVERGNTDTQYF. The CDR3 DNA reads as TGCAGCGTTGAAAGGGGGAACACAGATACGCAGTATTTT.

This sequence joins TRBV30 and TRBJ2-7; 7 nucleotides agree with TRBD1. CDR3 size: 13 residues. Germline-derived CDR1 and CDR2 are GTSNPN and SVGIG (reference sequence). V was pared by 3 bases and J by 4 bases, with 6 bases of the junction left unmatched. The DNA of the CDR3 is TGTGCCTGGAGGAGAACAGGGGCTTACGAGCAGTACTTC. It is translated as CAWRRTGAYEQYF.

This clonotype was counted only a few times. The chain uses TRBV6-1 and TRBJ2-2; 14 nucleotides align to TRBD2. The length of the CDR3 is 17 residues. The V segment lost 6 bases and the J segment 5 bases; nucleotides outside the gene matches: 8. Germline assignment: CDR1 MNHNS and CDR2 SASEGT. CDR3 residues: CASSRGTSGGSTGELFF. The DNA for the CDR3 is TGTGCCAGCAGCCGTGGGACTAGCGGGGGTTCAACCGGGGAGCTGTTTTTT.

This clonotype was counted at least ten times. This chain connects TRBV30 to TRBJ2-4; unclear D gene. Germline V gene lookup returns CDR1 GTSNPN and CDR2 SVGIG (reference sequence). The germline V and J ends were trimmed by 2 bases and 0 bases, with 11 bases remaining between them. This CDR3 is built from 15 residues. CDR3 in amino acids: CAWSKTPLAKNIQYF. The DNA of the CDR3 is TGTGCCTGGAGTAAGACACCACTAGCCAAAAACATTCAGTACTTC.

This clonotype was seen ten or more times. The rearrangement uses TRBV11-2 and TRBJ1-2; D remains unclear. V was shortened by 4 bases and J by 8 bases, with 23 bases between the two germline ends. Per the germline V gene, CDR1 is SGHAT and CDR2 is FQNNGV. CDR3 length: 16 residues. The CDR3 loop reads CASSSLRQARGEGYTF. CDR3 DNA: TGTGCCAGCAGCTCGCTAAGGCAGGCGCGGGGAGAAGGCTACACCTTC.

This clonotype was found a few times. The chain has TRBV20-1 and TRBJ2-3; D might be TRBD1 or TRBD2, each matching 5 bases. Germline V gene sequence: CDR1 DFQATT, CDR2 SNEGSKA (reference sequence). This CDR3 has 15 residues. The germline V and J ends were trimmed by 5 bases and 0 bases, with 15 bases remaining between them. As DNA, the CDR3 is TGCAGTGCTTCTCCGAGGGACCCTAGCACAGATACGCAGTATTTT. Protein product: CSASPRDPSTDTQYF.

This clonotype turned up a few times. The chain employs TRBV4-2 and TRBJ2-5, with TRBD2 matching 7 bases. Germline assignment: CDR1 LGHNA and CDR2 YNFKEQ. V trimming: 0 bases; J trimming: 4 bases; junction bases outside the gene matches: 8. The CDR3 sequence is 16 residues long. The CDR3 sequence is CASSQDSYTGGETQYF. CDR3 DNA sequence: TGTGCCAGCAGCCAAGATTCTTATACGGGGGGAGAGACCCAGTACTTC.

The chain employs TRBV6-2 or TRBV6-3 and TRBJ2-5, with D possibly TRBD2 on 6 matching bases. This CDR3 has 18 residues. Germline-derived CDR1 and CDR2 are MNHEY and SVGEGT. Trimming pared 6 bases from V and 2 bases from J, leaving 25 bases between. The CDR3 DNA reads TGTGCCAGCAGCTTCACCGGGACTCCTCTGAAGGGGCAAGAGACCCAGTACTTC. Translated, it gives CASSFTGTPLKGQETQYF.

This clonotype has at least ten counts. This chain links TRBV7-2 with TRBJ2-1; 9 bases agree with TRBD2. V lost 7 bases, J lost 8 bases, and 15 bases stayed unmatched. Germline CDR1 is SGHTA and CDR2 is FQGNSA. The CDR3 has 16 amino acids. The CDR3 here is CASTTLRVAGAYEQFF. The CDR3 bases are TGTGCCAGCACCACCCTGCGGGTAGCGGGAGCATATGAGCAGTTCTTC.

In this sample, this clonotype turned up a few times. V gene TRBV5-6 combines with J gene TRBJ2-7; D ambiguous. This CDR3 is built from 14 residues. CDR1 and CDR2 (germline): SGHDT, YYEEEE. Trimming took off 2 bases at V and 0 bases at J, with 9 bases between the two ends. The CDR3, as DNA: TGTGCCAGCAGCTTCAGGCAGAACTCCTACGAGCAGTACTTC. Its protein is CASSFRQNSYEQYF.

The gene calls are TRBV6-1 and TRBJ1-3; D remains unclear. Trimming shortened V by 4 bases and J by 0 bases, and 10 bases separated the two germline ends. CDR1 is MNHNS, CDR2 SASEGT, per germline. The CDR3 length is 15 residues. Here the CDR3 DNA reads TGTGCCAGCAGTGTGGCGGAAGACTCTGGAAACACCATATATTTT. It specifies CASSVAEDSGNTIYF.

This clonotype was recorded many times. The chain uses TRBV11-2 and TRBJ2-1; unclear D gene. In germline, CDR1 is SGHAT, CDR2 FQNNGV. The CDR3 totals 18 residues. The V gene lost 1 base and the J gene lost 4 bases, with 20 bases spanning the gap. In nucleotides, the CDR3 is TGTGCCAGCAGCTTAGGGCTTTATGGTGGGATGGGTTACAATGAGCAGTTCTTC. It translates to CASSLGLYGGMGYNEQFF.

The chain recombines TRBV29-1 with TRBJ2-7, with D tentatively TRBD2 (5 bases). The CDR3 runs 12 residues. CDR1 and CDR2 from the germline V gene are SQVTM and ANQGSEA. Trimming removed 5 bases at V and 0 bases at J, with 8 bases between. CDR3 amino acids: CSVLGVSYEQYF. CDR3 coding DNA: TGCAGCGTTCTCGGGGTCTCCTACGAGCAGTACTTC.

The V gene is TRBV14, the J gene TRBJ2-5; TRBD2 matches at 13 bases. The CDR3 runs 16 residues. J lost 8 bases, V lost 4 bases, and 10 bases had no gene match. Germline CDR1 and CDR2: SGHDN and FVKESK. The CDR3 spells CASSPLGLAGYDTQYF. DNA of the CDR3: TGTGCCAGCAGCCCACTGGGACTAGCGGGGTATGACACCCAGTACTTC.